Listed here are 30 T cell receptor beta chains from one sample, sequenced in a study of cytomegalovirus exposure and HLA in healthy donors. The PCR employed 60 Vbeta primers together with 13 Jbeta primers. TCRdb's table, derived via immunoSEQ multiplex PCR, lists solely in-frame clones and lacks some. The sample has around 95,000 clones, around four fifths seen once. Material: PBMCs. These receptors were taken from a man aged 25 to 40 in good health and CMV-seropositive.

CDR3 protein: CASSEAPLAGVKDTQYF. DNA for the CDR3: TGTGCCAGCAGTGAAGCACCATTAGCGGGGGTGAAAGATACGCAGTATTTT. J is TRBJ2-3 and V is TRBV2; TRBD2 matches 9 bases. CDR1 and CDR2 (germline): SNHLY, FYNNEI. V shed 0 bases and J 5 bases; nucleotides not matched to a gene: 9. The length of the CDR3 is 17 residues.

The rearrangement links TRBV5-8 to TRBJ1-1, with D possibly being TRBD1 (6 bases). V lost 2 bases and J lost 5, with 13 bases in between. Germline V gene data show CDR1 as SGHTS and CDR2 as YDEGEE. The CDR3 has 14 amino acids. CDR3 DNA: TGTGCCAGCAGCTTTCTGGGGGGGCGTACTGAAGCTTTCTTT. The encoded protein is CASSFLGGRTEAFF.

The chain is built from TRBV9 and TRBJ2-2; the D is unclear. Germline V lookup: CDR1 SGDLS, CDR2 YYNGEE. The CDR3 consists of 14 residues. The V end was cut by 2 bases, the J end by 1 base, with 6 bases between. CDR3 DNA sequence: TGTGCCAGCAGCGTTACAGAGAACACCGGGGAGCTGTTTTTT. The encoded protein is CASSVTENTGELFF. Full variable domain (outside the CDR3, taken from reference TRBV9 and TRBJ2-2): DSGVTQTPKHLITATGQRVTLRCSPRSGDLSVYWYQQSLDQGLQFLIQYYNGEERAKGNILERFSAQQFPDLHSELNLSSLELGDSALYFCASSVTENTGELFFGEGSRLTVL.

This rearrangement joins TRBV4-3 to TRBJ1-6; 8 bases match TRBD1. From germline, CDR1 is LGHNA and CDR2 YSLEER. The V gene end was trimmed by 0 bases and the J gene end by 0 bases; junction bases not matched to a gene: 10. The CDR3 sequence is 20 residues long. The chain's CDR3 is CASSQDRGQGISSYNSPLHF. The DNA of the CDR3 is TGCGCCAGCAGCCAAGACCGTGGACAGGGAATAAGCTCCTATAATTCACCCCTCCACTTT.

The table lists this clone with many counts. The V gene is TRBV6-1, the J gene TRBJ1-4, with 8 bases fitting TRBD1. J was trimmed by 8 bases and V by 3 bases; bases with no gene match: 5. The V gene's germline CDR1 is MNHNS and CDR2 SASEGT. The CDR3 has 14 amino acids. The CDR3 region is CASSDGQGGEKLFF. The CDR3, as DNA: TGTGCCAGCAGTGACGGACAGGGTGGAGAAAAACTGTTTTTT.

The chain employs TRBV30 and TRBJ2-1; 15 nucleotides align to TRBD2. CDR3 size: 16 residues. V lost 2 bases to trimming and J lost 9 bases; unmatched junction nucleotides: 8. The germline gives CDR1 GTSNPN, CDR2 SVGIG (reference sequence). The CDR3 reads CAWSNGLAGGQGEQFF. DNA of the CDR3: TGTGCCTGGAGTAACGGACTAGCGGGGGGGCAGGGTGAGCAGTTCTTC. Combining the CDR3 with reference TRBV30 and TRBJ2-1 gives the whole variable domain SQTIHQWPATLVQPVGSPLSLECTVEGTSNPNLYWYRQAAGRGLQLLFYSVGIGQISSEVPQNLSASRPQDRQFILSSKKLLLSDSGFYLCAWSNGLAGGQGEQFFGPGTRLTVL.

V is TRBV27 and J is TRBJ2-7, with 7 bases identical to TRBD1. V shed 1 base and J 2 bases; nucleotides not matched to a gene: 5. This CDR3 contains 15 residues. In germline, CDR1 is MNHEY, CDR2 SMNVEV (reference sequence). The CDR3 loop reads CASSLYPGQTYEQYF. As DNA, the CDR3 is TGTGCCAGCAGTTTATATCCGGGACAGACCTACGAGCAGTACTTC.

The chain uses TRBV4-3 and TRBJ2-2; 10 bases are shared with TRBD2. Germline V gene data show CDR1 as LGHNA and CDR2 as YSLEER. The CDR3 runs to 17 residues. V lost 4 bases to trimming and J lost 5 bases; unmatched junction nucleotides: 10. CDR3 nucleotides: TGCGCCAGCAGCCTCGCAGCGGGGGGGCCGGGGACCGGGGAGCTGTTTTTT. Translation gives CASSLAAGGPGTGELFF.

The chain combines TRBV2 with TRBJ1-1, with 12 positions matching TRBD1. V shed 10 bases and J 5 bases; nucleotides not matched to a gene: 8. Per germline, CDR1 SNHLY and CDR2 FYNNEI. The CDR3 contains 14 residues. The CDR3 loop reads CATLGQGALTEAFF. In DNA form, the CDR3 reads TGTGCCACCCTGGGACAGGGGGCGTTGACTGAAGCTTTCTTT.

V is TRBV7-3 and J is TRBJ2-1; 11 positions agree with TRBD2. Germline CDR1 and CDR2: SGHTA and FQGTGA. The CDR3 totals 18 residues. V lost 2 bases to trimming and J lost 4 bases; unmatched junction nucleotides: 10. The CDR3 here is CASSLHAPSGGSYNEQFF. The DNA of the CDR3 is TGTGCCAGCAGCTTACACGCTCCTAGCGGGGGGTCTTACAATGAGCAGTTCTTC.

The V gene is TRBV5-1, the J gene TRBJ2-7; tentatively, D is TRBD2 (6 bases). Trimming removed 2 bases from V and 3 bases from J, with 15 bases in between. Germline V gene data show CDR1 as SGHRS and CDR2 as YFSETQ. The CDR3 loop spans 15 amino acids. The CDR3 DNA follows: TGCGCCAGCAGCTTCGGACTACGGGGTGTCTACGAGCAGTACTTC. Translated, it gives CASSFGLRGVYEQYF.

This clone occurred once. The rearrangement links TRBV5-5 to TRBJ1-1, with 9 bases that match TRBD1. Germline CDR1 reads SGHKS; CDR2 reads YYEKEE (reference sequence). The CDR3 covers 15 residues. V lost 3 bases and J lost 1; bases outside the gene matches: 4. CDR3: CASSSGTGKNTEAFF. CDR3 coding DNA: TGTGCCAGCAGCTCAGGGACAGGGAAGAACACTGAAGCTTTCTTT.

This rearrangement joins TRBV7-7 to TRBJ2-4; 8 positions match TRBD2. Germline assignment: CDR1 SSHAT and CDR2 FNYEAQ (reference sequence). The CDR3 sequence is 17 residues long. V gave up 5 bases and J gave up 1 base; unmatched junction bases: 10. DNA for the CDR3: TGTGCCAGCAGCCCCGGACTAGCCGGGAGGGCCAAAAACATTCAGTACTTC. Translating it yields CASSPGLAGRAKNIQYF. The complete variable domain, with remaining parts taken from reference TRBV7-7 and TRBJ2-4, reads GAGVSQSPRYKVTKRGQDVTLRCDPISSHATLYWYQQALGQGPEFLTYFNYEAQPDKSGLPSDRFSAERPEGSISTLTIQRTEQRDSAMYRCASSPGLAGRAKNIQYFGAGTRLSVL.

The rearrangement joins TRBV5-1 to TRBJ2-2; D is perhaps TRBD2 (5 bases). The V and J ends lost 2 bases and 3 bases respectively, with 17 bases between them. The germline V gene encodes CDR1 SGHRS and CDR2 YFSETQ. This CDR3 has 17 residues. Here the CDR3 reads CASSFHKLDPDTGELFF. The CDR3 nucleotides are TGCGCCAGCAGCTTCCATAAACTAGACCCCGACACCGGGGAGCTGTTTTTT.

This sequence joins TRBV7-8 and TRBJ1-5; 11 bases agree with TRBD1. The CDR3 sequence is 18 residues long. In germline, CDR1 is SGHVS, CDR2 FQNEAQ. The trim removed 5 bases at V and 6 bases at J, leaving 15 bases unmatched. The CDR3 DNA reads TGTGCCAGCAGCATAGGACAGGGGGCATCGTGGTACGGTCAGCCCCAGCATTTT. Protein: CASSIGQGASWYGQPQHF.

This clone has just a few counts. The V call is TRBV2, the J call TRBJ2-5; D is undetermined. V was cut by 8 bases and J by 2 bases, with 6 bases left in between. CDR3 length: 11 amino acids. Germline V gene lookup returns CDR1 SNHLY and CDR2 FYNNEI. The CDR3 bases are TGTGCCAGCGAGGTTCAAGAGACCCAGTACTTC. It codes for CASEVQETQYF.

This clone has a single count. The chain couples TRBV7-3 to TRBJ2-1; 7 bases fit TRBD2. Germline V gene sequence: CDR1 SGHTA, CDR2 FQGTGA. V was pared by 2 bases and J by 6 bases, with 7 bases of the junction left unmatched. The CDR3 totals 15 residues. The DNA of the CDR3 is TGTGCCAGCAGCTTACACCCCGGACTAGGCAATGAGCAGTTCTTC. This sequence encodes CASSLHPGLGNEQFF.

The genes are TRBV4-1 and TRBJ2-2; TRBD2 matches 9 bases. V dropped 6 bases and J dropped 1; count of bases not matched to a gene: 6. Germline V gene lookup returns CDR1 MGHRA and CDR2 YSYEKL. The CDR3 contains 16 residues. The CDR3 bases are TGCGCCAGCAGTCGCAGACTAGCGGAGAACACCGGGGAGCTGTTTTTT. This sequence encodes CASSRRLAENTGELFF.

The rearrangement uses TRBV10-3 and TRBJ2-7; tentative D call: TRBD1 (5 bases). With 7 bases removed from V and 4 bases from J, the gap between germline ends came to 20 bases. The CDR3 covers 15 residues. Germline-derived CDR1 and CDR2 are ENHRY and SYGVKD. The CDR3 here is CAIKGEDTLGYEQYF. The CDR3 region has the DNA TGTGCCATCAAAGGGGAAGACACGTTAGGGTACGAGCAGTACTTC.

The chain links TRBV9 to TRBJ2-1, with D possibly being TRBD2 (6 bases). Trimming took off 0 bases at V and 4 bases at J, with 11 bases between the two ends. Germline V gene lookup returns CDR1 SGDLS and CDR2 YYNGEE. The CDR3 contains 15 residues. In nucleotides, the CDR3 is TGTGCCAGCAGCGTAGTAAGCGGGTGGTACAATGAGCAGTTCTTC. Protein product: CASSVVSGWYNEQFF.

The chain couples TRBV6-1 to TRBJ2-3; 12 bases line up with TRBD1. The germline CDR1 and CDR2 sequences are MNHNS and SASEGT. The CDR3 spans 15 residues. J gave up 5 bases and V 4 bases, and 4 bases lay outside the gene matches. CDR3 bases: TGTGCCAGCAGTGGGGGGACAGGGGGCGTAGATACGCAGTATTTT. Residues: CASSGGTGGVDTQYF.

The chain carries TRBV6-5 and TRBJ2-2, with D perhaps matching TRBD2 (5 bases). V shed 2 bases and J shed 3 bases, with 7 bases lying between them. Germline-derived CDR1 and CDR2 are MNHEY and SVGAGI. This CDR3 region has 14 residues. The CDR3 nucleotides read TGTGCCAGCAGTTACAAGGACTACACCGGGGAGCTGTTTTTT. Amino acids: CASSYKDYTGELFF.

The V and J genes are TRBV5-6 and TRBJ2-2; 7 bases are a match to TRBD2. CDR1 is SGHDT and CDR2 is YYEEEE in the germline V gene. V was pared by 2 bases and J by 2 bases, with 6 bases of the junction left unmatched. CDR3 length: 16 residues. CDR3 protein: CASSFRRGTNTGELFF. CDR3 nucleotides: TGTGCCAGCAGCTTTCGGCGGGGGACCAACACCGGGGAGCTGTTTTTT.

Only one count was recorded for this clone. This sequence joins TRBV2 and TRBJ2-7; 7 bases match TRBD2. The germline V gene has CDR1 SNHLY and CDR2 FYNNEI. The CDR3 totals 14 residues. V lost 10 bases, J lost 3 bases, and 12 bases stayed unmatched. CDR3 DNA: TGTGCCACCTCATGGGGGGGAGGGAACTACGAGCAGTACTTC. This encodes CATSWGGGNYEQYF.

The rearrangement uses TRBV7-8 and TRBJ1-6; TRBD1 aligns across 7 bases. This CDR3 comprises 16 residues. Germline assignment: CDR1 SGHVS and CDR2 FQNEAQ. V lost 2 bases to trimming and J lost 0 bases; unmatched junction nucleotides: 1. The CDR3 DNA reads TGTGCCAGCAGCTTACGACAGGGCTCCTATAATTCACCCCTCCACTTT. Translation: CASSLRQGSYNSPLHF.

The rearrangement links TRBV30 to TRBJ1-5; 9 bases are a match to TRBD1. The V gene's germline CDR1 is GTSNPN and CDR2 SVGIG (reference sequence). V lost 5 bases, J lost 3 bases, and 2 bases stayed unmatched. The CDR3 consists of 13 residues. Here the CDR3 reads CAWGDRDNQPQHF. Here the CDR3 DNA reads TGTGCCTGGGGGGACAGGGACAATCAGCCCCAGCATTTT.

The chain combines TRBV6-5 with TRBJ1-2; 10 bases align to TRBD1. Per the germline V gene, CDR1 is MNHEY and CDR2 is SVGAGI. The CDR3 runs to 15 residues. J was trimmed by 6 bases and V by 5 bases; bases with no gene match: 9. CDR3 in DNA: TGTGCCAGCAGTCGCCCCGGGACAGGGGCCCATGGCTACACCTTC. Protein product: CASSRPGTGAHGYTF.

The rearrangement joins TRBV4-3 to TRBJ2-7; 12 nucleotides agree with TRBD2. The V and J ends lost 0 bases and 3 bases, in that order; junction bases with no gene match: 6. This CDR3 is built from 17 residues. Germline V gene data show CDR1 as LGHNA and CDR2 as YSLEER. CDR3 coding DNA: TGCGCCAGCAGCCAAGATGGGCGGACTAGCGGGATCTACGAGCAGTACTTC. It specifies CASSQDGRTSGIYEQYF.

The chain couples TRBV6-4 to TRBJ1-1; 10 nucleotides align to TRBD1. Trimming removed 4 bases from V and 5 bases from J; junction bases left unmatched: 4. In germline, CDR1 is MRHNA, CDR2 SNTAGT. The CDR3 has 14 amino acids. The CDR3 here is CASSAGQGRTEAFF. In DNA, the CDR3 is TGTGCCAGCAGTGCGGGACAGGGGAGGACTGAAGCTTTCTTT.

This clone has a handful of counts. V is TRBV5-4 and J is TRBJ1-1, with D unclear. The CDR3 runs 13 residues. Trimming left V 4 bases short and J 1 base short, with 8 bases between. Germline V gene lookup returns CDR1 SGHNT and CDR2 YYREEE (reference sequence). CDR3 coding DNA: TGTGCCAGCAGCGACACCCCGAACACTGAAGCTTTCTTT. Its translation is CASSDTPNTEAFF. The variable domain in full, completed from reference TRBV5-4 and TRBJ1-1, reads ETGVTQSPTHLIKTRGQQVTLRCSSQSGHNTVSWYQQALGQGPQFIFQYYREEENGRGNFPPRFSGLQFPNYSSELNVNALELDDSALYLCASSDTPNTEAFFGQGTRLTVV.